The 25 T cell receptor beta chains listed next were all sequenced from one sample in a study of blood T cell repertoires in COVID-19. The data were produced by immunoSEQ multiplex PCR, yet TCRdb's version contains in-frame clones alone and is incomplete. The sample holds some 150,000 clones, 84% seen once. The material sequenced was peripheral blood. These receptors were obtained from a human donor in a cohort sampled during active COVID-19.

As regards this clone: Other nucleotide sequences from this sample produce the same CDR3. For the CDR3, the DNA is TGTGCCAGCAGCCAAGAGGGACTAGCGGGGGGCGGTACAGATACGCAGTATTTT. Translated: CASSQEGLAGGGTDTQYF. The chain is built from TRBV3-1 (or the pseudogene TRBV3-2) and TRBJ2-3, with TRBD2 matching over 15 bases. Germline trimming cut 0 bases from V and 3 bases from J; bases unmatched to any gene: 4. From germline, CDR1 is LGHDT and CDR2 YNNKEL (reference sequence). This CDR3 spans 18 amino acids.

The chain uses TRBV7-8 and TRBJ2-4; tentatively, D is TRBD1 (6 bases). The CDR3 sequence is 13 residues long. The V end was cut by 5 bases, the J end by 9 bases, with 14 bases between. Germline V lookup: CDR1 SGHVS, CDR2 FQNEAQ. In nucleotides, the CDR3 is TGTGCCAGCAGCGGACCCCAAGGGGGCATTCAGTACTTC. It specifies CASSGPQGGIQYF.

In DNA, the CDR3 is TGTGCCAGCAGCTCCCCGGGACAGGGGGCGGGGAACACTGAAGCTTTCTTT. Protein sequence: CASSSPGQGAGNTEAFF. The J gene is TRBJ1-1, the V gene TRBV5-4, with 12 bases aligning to TRBD1. V was clipped by 3 bases and J by 1 base; unmatched bases: 7. CDR1 and CDR2 (germline): SGHNT, YYREEE (reference sequence). The CDR3 contains 17 residues.

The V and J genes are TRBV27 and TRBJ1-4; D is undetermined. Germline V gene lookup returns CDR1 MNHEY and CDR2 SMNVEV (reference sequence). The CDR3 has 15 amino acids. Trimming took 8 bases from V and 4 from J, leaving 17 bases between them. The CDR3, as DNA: TGTGCCAGCCAAACGGGGAGGCGACTTAATGAAAAACTGTTTTTT. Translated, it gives CASQTGRRLNEKLFF.

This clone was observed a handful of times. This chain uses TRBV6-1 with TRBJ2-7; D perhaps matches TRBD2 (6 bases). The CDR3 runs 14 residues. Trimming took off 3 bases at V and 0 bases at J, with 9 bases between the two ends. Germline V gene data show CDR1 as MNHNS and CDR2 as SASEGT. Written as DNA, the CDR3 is TGTGCCAGCAGTGACGGGGGAATCTCCTACGAGCAGTACTTC. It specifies CASSDGGISYEQYF.

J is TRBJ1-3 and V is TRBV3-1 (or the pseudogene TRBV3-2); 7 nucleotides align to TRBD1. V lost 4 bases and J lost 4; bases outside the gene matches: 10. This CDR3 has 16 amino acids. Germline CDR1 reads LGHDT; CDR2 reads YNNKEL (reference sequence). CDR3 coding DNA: TGTGCCAGCAGCCTCCGGGGAACAGGGGAGGGAAACACCATATATTTT. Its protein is CASSLRGTGEGNTIYF.

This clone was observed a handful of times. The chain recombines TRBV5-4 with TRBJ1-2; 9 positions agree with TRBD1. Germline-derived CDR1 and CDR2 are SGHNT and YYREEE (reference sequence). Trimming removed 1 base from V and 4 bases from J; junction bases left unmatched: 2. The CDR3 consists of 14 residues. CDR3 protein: CASSLTGGSYGYTF. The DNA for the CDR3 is TGTGCCAGCAGCTTGACAGGGGGCAGCTATGGCTACACCTTC.

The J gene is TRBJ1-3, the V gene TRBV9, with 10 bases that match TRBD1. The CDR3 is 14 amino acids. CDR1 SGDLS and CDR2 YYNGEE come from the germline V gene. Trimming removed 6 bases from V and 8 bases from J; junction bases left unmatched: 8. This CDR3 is CASTGQGVRDTIYF. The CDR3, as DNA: TGTGCCAGCACCGGACAGGGGGTTCGCGACACCATATATTTT.

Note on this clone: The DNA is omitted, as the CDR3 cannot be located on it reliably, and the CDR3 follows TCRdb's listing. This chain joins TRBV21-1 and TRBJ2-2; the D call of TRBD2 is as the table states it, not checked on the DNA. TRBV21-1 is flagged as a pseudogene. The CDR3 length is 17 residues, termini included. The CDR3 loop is CASTQRRAAGGPGSCFF.

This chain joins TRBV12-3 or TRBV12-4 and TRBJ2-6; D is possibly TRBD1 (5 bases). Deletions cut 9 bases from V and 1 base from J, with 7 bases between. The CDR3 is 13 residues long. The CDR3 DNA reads TGTGCCAGTAGACAGTCTGGGGCCAACGTCCTGACTTTC. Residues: CASRQSGANVLTF.

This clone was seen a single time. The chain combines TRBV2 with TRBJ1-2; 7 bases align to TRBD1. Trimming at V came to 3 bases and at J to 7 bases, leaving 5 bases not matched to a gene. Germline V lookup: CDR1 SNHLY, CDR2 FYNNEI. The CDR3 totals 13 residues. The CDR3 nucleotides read TGTGCCAGCAGTGAGCTTAGGGGGCTTGGCTACACCTTC. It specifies CASSELRGLGYTF.

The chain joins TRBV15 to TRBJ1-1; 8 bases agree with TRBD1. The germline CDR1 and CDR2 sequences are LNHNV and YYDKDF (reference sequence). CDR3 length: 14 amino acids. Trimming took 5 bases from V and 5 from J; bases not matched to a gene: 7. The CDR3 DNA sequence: TGTGCCACCAGCCCAGACAGGGGCTGGACTGAAGCTTTCTTT. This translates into CATSPDRGWTEAFF.

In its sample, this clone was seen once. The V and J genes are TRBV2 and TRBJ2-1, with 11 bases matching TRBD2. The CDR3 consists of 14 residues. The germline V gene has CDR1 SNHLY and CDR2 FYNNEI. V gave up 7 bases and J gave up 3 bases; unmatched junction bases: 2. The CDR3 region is CASITSGGYNEQFF. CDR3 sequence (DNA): TGTGCCAGCATTACTAGCGGGGGCTACAATGAGCAGTTCTTC.

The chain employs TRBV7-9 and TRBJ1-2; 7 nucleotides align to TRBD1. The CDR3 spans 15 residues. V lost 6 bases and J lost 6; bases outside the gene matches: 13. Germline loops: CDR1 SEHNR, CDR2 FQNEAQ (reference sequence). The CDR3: CASSSYKGAGDGYTF. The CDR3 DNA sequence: TGTGCCAGCAGTTCATACAAGGGGGCAGGGGATGGCTACACCTTC.

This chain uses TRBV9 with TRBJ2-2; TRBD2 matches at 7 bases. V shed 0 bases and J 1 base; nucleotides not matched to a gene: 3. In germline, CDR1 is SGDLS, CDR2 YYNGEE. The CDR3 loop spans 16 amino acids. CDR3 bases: TGTGCCAGCAGCGTAGCTCCGGGGGGGAACACCGGGGAGCTGTTTTTT. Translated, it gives CASSVAPGGNTGELFF.

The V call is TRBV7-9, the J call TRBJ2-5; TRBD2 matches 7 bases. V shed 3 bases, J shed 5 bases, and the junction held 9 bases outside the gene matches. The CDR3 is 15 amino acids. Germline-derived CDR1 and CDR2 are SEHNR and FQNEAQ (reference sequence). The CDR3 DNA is TGTGCCAGCAGCTTGGGCGGGGGTACTCGGGAGACCCAGTACTTC. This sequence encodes CASSLGGGTRETQYF.

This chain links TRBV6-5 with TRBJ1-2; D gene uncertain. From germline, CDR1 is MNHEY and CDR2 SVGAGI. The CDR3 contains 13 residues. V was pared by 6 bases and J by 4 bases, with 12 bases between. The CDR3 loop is CASRTIASYGYTF. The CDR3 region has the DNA TGTGCCAGCAGGACGATAGCCAGCTATGGCTACACCTTC.

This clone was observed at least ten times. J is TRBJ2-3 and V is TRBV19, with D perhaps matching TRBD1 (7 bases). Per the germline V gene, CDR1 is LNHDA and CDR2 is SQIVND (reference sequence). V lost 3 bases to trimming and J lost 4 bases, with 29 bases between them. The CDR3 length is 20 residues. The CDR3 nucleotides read TGTGCCAGTAGTATCGGGTGGAGGGGGAACAGGGGACGCAGGGCAGATACGCAGTATTTT. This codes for CASSIGWRGNRGRRADTQYF.

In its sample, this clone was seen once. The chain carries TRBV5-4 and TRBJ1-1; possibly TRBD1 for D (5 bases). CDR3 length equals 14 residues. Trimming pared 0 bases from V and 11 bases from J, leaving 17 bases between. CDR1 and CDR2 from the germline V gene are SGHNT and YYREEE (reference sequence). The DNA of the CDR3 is TGTGCCAGCAGCTTGGCCGGGACCGCGCGGGGGGCTTTCTTT. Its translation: CASSLAGTARGAFF. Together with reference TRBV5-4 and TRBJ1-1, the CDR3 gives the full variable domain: ETGVTQSPTHLIKTRGQQVTLRCSSQSGHNTVSWYQQALGQGPQFIFQYYREEENGRGNFPPRFSGLQFPNYSSELNVNALELDDSALYLCASSLAGTARGAFFGQGTRLTVV.

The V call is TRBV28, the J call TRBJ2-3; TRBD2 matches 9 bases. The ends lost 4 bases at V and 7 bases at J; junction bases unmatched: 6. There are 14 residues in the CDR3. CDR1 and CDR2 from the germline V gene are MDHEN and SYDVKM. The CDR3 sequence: CASSWLAGTNTQYF. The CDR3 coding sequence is TGTGCCAGCAGTTGGCTAGCGGGGACAAATACGCAGTATTTT.

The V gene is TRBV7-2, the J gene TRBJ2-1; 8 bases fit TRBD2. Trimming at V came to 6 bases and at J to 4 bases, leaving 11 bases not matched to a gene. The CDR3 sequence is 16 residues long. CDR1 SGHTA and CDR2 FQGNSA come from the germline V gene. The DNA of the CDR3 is TGTGCCAGCAGACCCGTAGCGGGGTCTTGGTACAATGAGCAGTTCTTC. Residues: CASRPVAGSWYNEQFF.

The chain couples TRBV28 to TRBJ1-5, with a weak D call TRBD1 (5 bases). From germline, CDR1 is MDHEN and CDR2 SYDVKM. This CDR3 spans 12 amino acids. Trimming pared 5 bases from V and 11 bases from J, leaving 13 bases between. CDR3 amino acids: CASSPARGAQHF. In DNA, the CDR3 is TGTGCCAGCAGTCCGGCCCGGGGGGCCCAGCATTTT.

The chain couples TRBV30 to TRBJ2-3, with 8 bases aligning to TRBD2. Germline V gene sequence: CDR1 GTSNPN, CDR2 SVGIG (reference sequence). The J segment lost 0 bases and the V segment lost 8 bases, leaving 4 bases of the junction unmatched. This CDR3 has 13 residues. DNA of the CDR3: TGTGCCGGTAGCGGGGCGAGCACAGATACGCAGTATTTT. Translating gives CAGSGASTDTQYF.

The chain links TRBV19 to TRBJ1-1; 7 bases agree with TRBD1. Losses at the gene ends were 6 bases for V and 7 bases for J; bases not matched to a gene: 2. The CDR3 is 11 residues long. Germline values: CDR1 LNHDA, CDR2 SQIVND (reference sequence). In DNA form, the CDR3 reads TGTGCCAGTAGGCGGACAGGTGAAGCTTTCTTT. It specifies CASRRTGEAFF.

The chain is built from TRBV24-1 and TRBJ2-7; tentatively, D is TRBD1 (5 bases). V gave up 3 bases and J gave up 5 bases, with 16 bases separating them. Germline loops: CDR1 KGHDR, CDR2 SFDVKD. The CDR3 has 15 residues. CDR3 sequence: CATSDGAQVRNEQYF. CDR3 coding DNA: TGTGCCACCAGTGATGGGGCGCAGGTTAGGAACGAGCAGTACTTC.